This passage covers 8 T cell receptor beta chains from one sample sequenced in a study of human T cells and chemical hapten exposure. As to time point: patch test 3, about 24 weeks after DPC sensitization. Noted treatment: therapeutic diphenylcyclopropenone sensitization with weekly scalp DPC. Unfractionated whole blood served as the source for total RNA extraction. MiXCR, applied by TCRdb to the RACE reads, yields one record per CDR3 protein. The sample has fewer than 40,000 distinct CDR3 sequences, 12% seen once. The sample was whole blood, taken in connection with sensitization to the hapten diphenylcyclopropenone (DPC). The receptors stem from a woman aged 40 to 55 with alopecia areata. Some clones in this sample may be carry-over from other donors' samples.

This clonotype was seen only a few times. The chain employs TRBV6-2 or TRBV6-3 and TRBJ2-5; D unresolved. The CDR3 consists of 12 residues. Trimming removed 5 bases from V and 5 bases from J, with 9 bases in between. CDR1 MNHEY and CDR2 SVGEGT come from the germline V gene. Written as DNA, the CDR3 is TGTGCCAGCAGTCCCACCCACGAGACCCAGTACTTC. As protein: CASSPTHETQYF.

This clonotype was counted ten times or more. The rearrangement joins TRBV7-9 to TRBJ1-1; D unresolved. The CDR3 runs 12 residues. The V end lost 8 bases, the J end lost 8 bases, and 15 bases lay between the germline ends. The germline V gene encodes CDR1 SEHNR and CDR2 FQNEAQ (reference sequence). In nucleotides, the CDR3 is TGTGCCAGCCTCAAGAACTCCGGGGAAGCTTTCTTT. This codes for CASLKNSGEAFF.

The table lists this clonotype with many counts. The V and J genes are TRBV7-2 and TRBJ2-7; D is possibly TRBD2 (5 bases). V was pared by 5 bases and J by 3 bases, with 14 bases between. This CDR3 is 14 amino acids long. Looked up from germline, CDR1 is SGHTA and CDR2 is FQGNSA. The DNA of the CDR3 is TGTGCCAGCAGCCCGGGATATTCCTTCTACGAGCAGTACTTC. Protein: CASSPGYSFYEQYF.

This clonotype was seen at least ten times. The V call is TRBV4-1, the J call TRBJ2-3; 10 bases match TRBD2. Trimming took 1 base from V and 3 from J; bases not matched to a gene: 7. The CDR3 has 17 residues. Germline values: CDR1 MGHRA, CDR2 YSYEKL. The CDR3 here is CASSQVVAGGRTDTQYF. DNA of the CDR3: TGCGCCAGCAGCCAAGTAGTAGCGGGGGGCAGGACAGATACGCAGTATTTT.

This clonotype was detected many times. This chain links TRBV10-3 with TRBJ2-5; 7 bases align to TRBD1. The ends lost 6 bases at V and 3 bases at J; junction bases unmatched: 4. CDR1 and CDR2 (germline): ENHRY, SYGVKD. The CDR3 contains 13 residues. The CDR3 nucleotides read TGTGCCATCAGACCCGACAGGGAAGAGACCCAGTACTTC. This sequence encodes CAIRPDREETQYF.

The genes are TRBV28 and TRBJ1-5, with 9 bases lining up with TRBD1. V shed 6 bases, J shed 7 bases, and the junction held 7 bases outside the gene matches. Germline CDR1 is MDHEN and CDR2 is SYDVKM. CDR3 size: 14 residues. CDR3 sequence (DNA): TGTGCCAGCAGAATCCGAGACAGGGGGCAGCCCCAGCATTTT. This encodes CASRIRDRGQPQHF.

At least ten counts were recorded for this clonotype. The genes are TRBV5-1 and TRBJ2-2; 8 bases agree with TRBD1. Trimming took 4 bases from V and 7 from J; bases not matched to a gene: 9. Looked up from germline, CDR1 is SGHRS and CDR2 is YFSETQ. CDR3 length: 15 amino acids. The CDR3 sequence is CASSPNRDRLGELFF. The CDR3 DNA reads TGCGCCAGCAGCCCCAACCGGGACAGGCTCGGGGAGCTGTTTTTT.

This clonotype came up a few times. The genes are TRBV28 and TRBJ2-7, with D maybe TRBD1 (6 bases). CDR3 length equals 17 residues. The ends were cut back, 3 bases at V and 0 bases at J, with 18 bases in the middle. Germline-derived CDR1 and CDR2 are MDHEN and SYDVKM. The CDR3 nucleotides read TGTGCCAGCAGTTTTTGGCCCGGACAGATGAGCTCCTACGAGCAGTACTTC. The encoded protein is CASSFWPGQMSSYEQYF.